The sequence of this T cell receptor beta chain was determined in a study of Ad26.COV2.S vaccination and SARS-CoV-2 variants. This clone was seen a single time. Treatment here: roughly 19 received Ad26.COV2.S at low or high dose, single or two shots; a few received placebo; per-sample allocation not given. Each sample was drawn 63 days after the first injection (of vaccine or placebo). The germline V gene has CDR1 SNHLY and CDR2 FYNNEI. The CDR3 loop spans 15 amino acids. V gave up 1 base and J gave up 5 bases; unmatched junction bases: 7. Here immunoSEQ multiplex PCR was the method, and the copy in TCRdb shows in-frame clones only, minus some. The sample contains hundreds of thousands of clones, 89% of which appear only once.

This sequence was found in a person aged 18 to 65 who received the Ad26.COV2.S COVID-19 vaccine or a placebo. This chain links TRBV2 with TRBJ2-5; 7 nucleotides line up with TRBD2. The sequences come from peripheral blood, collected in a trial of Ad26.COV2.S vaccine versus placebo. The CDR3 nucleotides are TGTGCCAGCAGTGAAGTTCGGGGGGTCATGGAGACCCAGTACTTC. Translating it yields CASSEVRGVMETQYF.